This T cell receptor (beta chain) originates from a study of human T cells and chemical hapten exposure. About the research overall: Diphenylcyclopropenone was administered weekly to the scalp of patients throughout the approximately 25-week study. Small volume differences among pooled libraries mainly caused per-sample TCR yield variation.

Study observations and caveats: Because all patients had alopecia, their immune responses might differ from healthy ones.

TCRdb reanalysed the RACE reads using MiXCR and keeps one entry per CDR3 protein. Of around 180,000 distinct CDR3 sequences listed, more than 25% are singletons. Documented time point: pre-sensitization, week 0. As to treatment: therapeutic diphenylcyclopropenone sensitization with weekly scalp DPC. As to this clonotype: What it binds is not known.

The material was whole blood, obtained in connection with sensitization to the hapten diphenylcyclopropenone (DPC). The clonotype originates from a woman in her 30s with alopecia areata. Some clones in this sample may be carry-over from other donors' samples.

CDR3 DNA: TGCAGTGCGGGGAAGGGACAGAACTATGGCTACACCTTC. This translates into CSAGKGQNYGYTF. This chain links TRBV20-1 with TRBJ1-2; TRBD1 aligns across 7 bases. Germline CDR1 is DFQATT and CDR2 is SNEGSKA (reference sequence). The CDR3 runs to 13 residues. The V and J ends lost 6 bases and 2 bases, in that order; junction bases with no gene match: 6.